A single sample gave rise to the 30 T cell receptor beta chains below, sequenced in a study of OX40 agonist ivuxolimab in advanced cancers. The data were produced by immunoSEQ multiplex PCR, yet TCRdb's version contains in-frame clones alone and is incomplete. Among 52,000 or so clones listed, 80% to 85% were seen once. Sequencing was performed on CD4+ or CD8+ T cells sorted from blood, taken in a trial of the OX40 agonist ivuxolimab. These receptors all stem from an adult with an advanced solid tumor such as melanoma, head and neck, liver or kidney cancer.

The chain employs TRBV27 and TRBJ2-1; TRBD2 aligns across 7 bases. V shed 1 base, J shed 5 bases, and the junction held 8 bases outside the gene matches. There are 16 residues in the CDR3. Germline CDR1 is MNHEY and CDR2 is SMNVEV (reference sequence). The CDR3 is CASSLLSGKPDNEQFF. For the CDR3, the DNA is TGTGCCAGCAGTTTATTGAGCGGGAAGCCCGACAATGAGCAGTTCTTC.

There are a few counts of this clone. The CDR3 spells CASSPQRDGAIGETQYF. The DNA of the CDR3 is TGTGCCAGCAGCCCGCAACGGGACGGTGCGATTGGGGAGACCCAGTACTTC. The chain couples TRBV4-2 to TRBJ2-5; D tentatively reads TRBD1 or TRBD2 (5 bases each). Germline V CDR1 and CDR2: LGHNA, YNFKEQ. The V and J ends lost 4 bases and 5 bases respectively, with 23 bases between them. This CDR3 region has 17 residues.

This rearrangement joins TRBV28 to TRBJ2-1; tentative D call: TRBD1 (5 bases). The CDR3 covers 14 residues. Trimming stripped 10 bases from V and 9 bases from J, with 22 bases between. Looked up from germline, CDR1 is MDHEN and CDR2 is SYDVKM. CDR3 loop: CATRPQGAAGEQFF. The CDR3 DNA is TGTGCCACCCGACCCCAAGGGGCGGCCGGTGAGCAGTTCTTC.

This rearrangement joins TRBV6-1 to TRBJ1-1, with a weak D call TRBD1 (5 bases). The germline V and J ends were trimmed by 9 bases and 2 bases, with 7 bases remaining between them. CDR1 is MNHNS, CDR2 SASEGT, per germline. The CDR3 sequence is 11 residues long. CDR3 nucleotide sequence: TGTGCCAGTACAGGAAACACTGAAGCTTTCTTT. Encoded protein: CASTGNTEAFF.

This clone is a singleton in its sample. This chain joins TRBV5-1 and TRBJ2-1, with TRBD2 matching over 9 bases. Germline V gene sequence: CDR1 SGHRS, CDR2 YFSETQ. The CDR3 runs 15 residues. Trimming at V came to 0 bases and at J to 6 bases, leaving 4 bases not matched to a gene. CDR3 sequence (DNA): TGCGCCAGCAGCTTGGTAGCTAGCGGGACCAATGAGCAGTTCTTC. It codes for CASSLVASGTNEQFF.

Notes on this clone: Other DNA sequences of this sample code for an identical CDR3. The rearrangement joins TRBV18 to TRBJ2-5; D unclear. This CDR3 has 12 residues. CDR1 KGHSH and CDR2 LQKENI come from the germline V gene. The V end lost 3 bases, the J end lost 5 bases, and 7 bases lay between the germline ends. CDR3 DNA sequence: TGTGCCAGCTCACCTAAGAGGGAGACCCAGTACTTC. Translation gives CASSPKRETQYF.

The J gene is TRBJ2-2, the V gene TRBV11-3, with D possibly matching TRBD2 (5 bases). Germline CDR1 and CDR2: SGHNT and YENEEA. Trimming pared 2 bases from V and 1 base from J, leaving 8 bases between. The length of the CDR3 is 15 residues. CDR3 loop: CASSLPSQNTGELFF. The CDR3 DNA reads as TGTGCCAGCAGCTTACCTAGCCAGAACACCGGGGAGCTGTTTTTT.

A few counts support this clone. The V gene is TRBV19, the J gene TRBJ2-4; D could derive from TRBD1 or TRBD2 (5 bases each). CDR3 length equals 15 residues. The V and J ends lost 1 base and 0 bases respectively, with 7 bases between them. Germline V gene lookup returns CDR1 LNHDA and CDR2 SQIVND (reference sequence). The CDR3 here is CASSIAGTAKNIQYF. The CDR3 DNA reads as TGTGCCAGTAGTATAGCCGGGACAGCCAAAAACATTCAGTACTTC.

CDR3 sequence: CASSFDRVYEQYF. The DNA of the CDR3 is TGTGCCAGCAGTTTTGACAGGGTGTACGAGCAGTACTTC. The J gene is TRBJ2-7, the V gene TRBV6-6; 7 bases are shared with TRBD1. Germline CDR1 and CDR2: MNHNY and SVGAGI (reference sequence). After removal of 4 bases from V and 4 bases from J, the junction contained 4 bases not matched to a gene. The CDR3 loop spans 13 amino acids.

This clone appeared a single time. The chain recombines TRBV11-2 with TRBJ2-5; 10 nucleotides match TRBD2. The length of the CDR3 is 17 residues. Germline V CDR1 and CDR2: SGHAT, FQNNGV. V was pared by 5 bases and J by 0 bases, with 9 bases of the junction left unmatched. CDR3 in amino acids: CASSLTSGIPYQETQYF. CDR3 bases: TGTGCCAGCAGCCTTACTAGCGGGATACCATACCAAGAGACCCAGTACTTC.

The CDR3 DNA reads TGTGCCAGCAGCCCGGGACAGAGGGAGACCCAGTACTTC. Protein product: CASSPGQRETQYF. This chain connects TRBV7-7 to TRBJ2-5; 7 positions match TRBD1. The CDR3 runs 13 residues. Per the germline V gene, CDR1 is SSHAT and CDR2 is FNYEAQ (reference sequence). The trim removed 5 bases at V and 5 bases at J, leaving 5 bases unmatched.

This chain joins TRBV7-2 and TRBJ2-7; D possibly corresponds to TRBD2 (6 bases). The CDR3 covers 16 residues. The V and J ends lost 5 bases and 0 bases respectively, with 17 bases between them. Germline assignment: CDR1 SGHTA and CDR2 FQGNSA. This chain's CDR3 is CASSASLAKSSYEQYF. In nucleotides, the CDR3 is TGTGCCAGCAGCGCTAGCCTAGCGAAAAGCTCCTACGAGCAGTACTTC.

The gene calls are TRBV4-1 and TRBJ2-1; D is possibly TRBD2 (5 bases). The germline V gene encodes CDR1 MGHRA and CDR2 YSYEKL. V was clipped by 4 bases and J by 10 bases, with 14 bases between them. This CDR3 has 13 amino acids. In DNA form, the CDR3 reads TGCGCCAGCAGCCTCTTGGGCCCGGGGGAGCAGTTCTTC. Protein sequence: CASSLLGPGEQFF.

The V gene is TRBV18, the J gene TRBJ1-1, with 7 bases aligning to TRBD1. J was trimmed by 6 bases and V by 3 bases; bases with no gene match: 10. The CDR3 is made up of 15 amino acids. Germline-derived CDR1 and CDR2 are KGHSH and LQKENI. The CDR3 spells CASSPSFGQGAEAFF. As DNA, the CDR3 is TGTGCCAGCTCACCTAGCTTTGGGCAGGGGGCTGAAGCTTTCTTT.

The chain uses TRBV5-1 and TRBJ1-4, with TRBD1 matching 7 bases. The CDR3 is 16 residues long. CDR1 and CDR2 from the germline V gene are SGHRS and YFSETQ. The trim removed 0 bases at V and 5 bases at J, leaving 7 bases unmatched. Written as DNA, the CDR3 is TGCGCCAGCAGCTTGGGAGGGGCAGGGGGAAATGAAAAACTGTTTTTT. Amino acid sequence: CASSLGGAGGNEKLFF.

The chain is built from TRBV21-1 and TRBJ2-7; the D call of TRBD1 is as the table states it, not checked on the DNA. TRBV21-1 is designated a pseudogene. The CDR3 has 11 residues. The CDR3 protein is CASRQVYEQYF. The CDR3 DNA follows: TGTGCCAGCAGACAGGTCTACGAGCAGTACTTC.

The V call is TRBV5-1, the J call TRBJ1-1; 10 nucleotides match TRBD1. V was clipped by 3 bases and J by 2 bases; unmatched bases: 7. CDR3 size: 16 residues. CDR1 is SGHRS, CDR2 YFSETQ, per germline. The CDR3 reads CASSYGQGGRNTEAFF. CDR3 nucleotide sequence: TGCGCCAGCAGCTACGGACAGGGGGGCAGAAACACTGAAGCTTTCTTT.

CDR3: CAISGDRVYGYTF. The CDR3 DNA reads TGTGCCATCAGTGGGGACAGGGTCTATGGCTACACCTTC. The chain has TRBV10-3 and TRBJ1-2; 9 nucleotides agree with TRBD1. With V trimmed by 4 bases and J by 4 bases, 1 base remained unmatched. The CDR3 consists of 13 residues. Germline V gives CDR1 ENHRY, CDR2 SYGVKD.

The rearrangement uses TRBV30 and TRBJ1-3, with a tentative D call TRBD1 (5 bases). This CDR3 has 12 amino acids. V shed 4 bases and J shed 8 bases, with 12 bases lying between them. Looked up from germline, CDR1 is GTSNPN and CDR2 is SVGIG (reference sequence). The CDR3 coding sequence is TGTGCCTGGAATCGGGGCGAGGACACCATATATTTT. Protein: CAWNRGEDTIYF.

The CDR3 region is CASSRRGTGGNEQFF. The DNA for the CDR3 is TGTGCCAGCAGCCGTCGTGGGACAGGCGGAAATGAGCAGTTCTTC. The chain couples TRBV7-6 to TRBJ2-1; 8 bases align to TRBD1. Germline trimming cut 5 bases from V and 7 bases from J; bases unmatched to any gene: 10. Germline lookup yields CDR1 SGHVS and CDR2 FNYEAQ. The CDR3 loop spans 15 amino acids.

V usage is TRBV6-5 and J usage is TRBJ2-2; TRBD2 matches 13 bases. This CDR3 spans 16 amino acids. The J segment lost 8 bases and the V segment lost 1 base, leaving 4 bases of the junction unmatched. Per the germline V gene, CDR1 is MNHEY and CDR2 is SVGAGI. The DNA of the CDR3 is TGTGCCAGCAGTTACTTACTAGCGGGAGGGGGTGGGGAGCTGTTTTTT. It yields the protein CASSYLLAGGGGELFF.

V and J are TRBV7-9 and TRBJ1-5, with 7 bases aligning to TRBD1. Trimming cost V 4 bases and J 3 bases; bases outside gene matches: 9. Germline-derived CDR1 and CDR2 are SEHNR and FQNEAQ (reference sequence). This CDR3 contains 16 residues. CDR3 amino acids: CASSSGQTGSNQPQHF. The CDR3, as DNA: TGTGCCAGCAGCTCAGGCCAGACAGGGTCCAATCAGCCCCAGCATTTT.

This chain uses TRBV11-2 with TRBJ1-2; TRBD1 matches at 7 bases. CDR3 length equals 15 residues. Trimming took 3 bases from V and 2 from J; bases not matched to a gene: 6. The germline gives CDR1 SGHAT, CDR2 FQNNGV. The CDR3 reads CASSLAGGANYGYTF. The CDR3 DNA sequence: TGTGCCAGCAGCTTGGCAGGGGGGGCGAACTATGGCTACACCTTC. The full variable domain, rest sourced from reference TRBV11-2 and TRBJ1-2, is EAGVAQSPRYKIIEKRQSVAFWCNPISGHATLYWYQQILGQGPKLLIQFQNNGVVDDSQLPKDRFSAERLKGVDSTLKIQPAKLEDSAVYLCASSLAGGANYGYTFGSGTRLTVV.

The chain couples TRBV2 to TRBJ1-2; 8 bases are a match to TRBD1. The CDR3 contains 15 residues. Trimming removed 3 bases from V and 6 bases from J; junction bases left unmatched: 9. Germline-derived CDR1 and CDR2 are SNHLY and FYNNEI. The CDR3 DNA reads TGTGCCAGCAGTGAGCTCCAGGGGGCTTACGATGGCTACACCTTC. It translates to CASSELQGAYDGYTF.

The rearrangement joins TRBV15 to TRBJ1-4, with a weak D call TRBD1 (6 bases). V was shortened by 1 base and J by 3 bases, with 9 bases between the two germline ends. This CDR3 contains 15 residues. CDR1 is LNHNV, CDR2 YYDKDF, per germline (reference sequence). As DNA, the CDR3 is TGTGCCACCAGCAGAGCCGGACAGCCTAATGAAAAACTGTTTTTT. This encodes CATSRAGQPNEKLFF.

J is TRBJ1-5 and V is TRBV19; 7 bases align to TRBD1. Looked up from germline, CDR1 is LNHDA and CDR2 is SQIVND (reference sequence). Trimming cost V 3 bases and J 0 bases; bases outside gene matches: 8. This CDR3 comprises 17 residues. As DNA, the CDR3 is TGTGCCAGTAGTATTCCCCGAGGGGGCCATAGCAATCAGCCCCAGCATTTT. Translated: CASSIPRGGHSNQPQHF.

The chain joins TRBV4-3 to TRBJ1-6; a weak D match, TRBD1 (6 bases). Germline lookup yields CDR1 LGHNA and CDR2 YSLEER. The CDR3 extends over 14 amino acids. Between the trimmed V and J ends, which lost 0 bases and 6 bases, there was a span of 6 bases. The CDR3 reads CASSQEQGNSPLHF. The CDR3 nucleotides read TGCGCCAGCAGCCAAGAACAGGGTAATTCACCCCTCCACTTT.

This clone occurred a few times. This chain connects TRBV5-1 to TRBJ2-5; 9 bases fit TRBD2. The CDR3 covers 13 residues. Trimming cost V 0 bases and J 13 bases; bases outside gene matches: 7. The germline CDR1 and CDR2 sequences are SGHRS and YFSETQ. The chain's CDR3 is CASSLDLAGGVYF. The DNA of the CDR3 is TGCGCCAGCAGCTTGGACTTGGCGGGAGGGGTGTACTTC.

The genes are TRBV9 and TRBJ2-3, with 7 bases lining up with TRBD2. This CDR3 comprises 15 residues. Germline CDR1 and CDR2: SGDLS and YYNGEE. After removal of 3 bases from V and 2 bases from J, the junction contained 6 bases not matched to a gene. CDR3 sequence reads: CASSAGTTSTDTQYF. The DNA of the CDR3 is TGTGCCAGCAGCGCCGGGACTACCTCCACAGATACGCAGTATTTT. The full variable domain, completed using reference TRBV9 and TRBJ2-3, is DSGVTQTPKHLITATGQRVTLRCSPRSGDLSVYWYQQSLDQGLQFLIQYYNGEERAKGNILERFSAQQFPDLHSELNLSSLELGDSALYFCASSAGTTSTDTQYFGPGTRLTVL.

This chain links TRBV7-2 with TRBJ2-1, with unresolved D. Germline values: CDR1 SGHTA, CDR2 FQGNSA. V was cut by 3 bases and J by 5 bases, with 8 bases left in between. The CDR3 sequence is 13 residues long. The CDR3 loop is CASSFPNHNEQFF. DNA of the CDR3: TGTGCCAGCAGCTTTCCTAACCACAATGAGCAGTTCTTC.